What follows are 25 T cell receptor beta chains derived from one specimen sequenced in a study of a mutant IDH1 vaccine in newly diagnosed glioma. Time point here: week 35, safety follow-up. The vaccine gave 300 ug of a 20-mer mutant IDH1 peptide subcutaneously per dose. The repertoire was sequenced with immunoSEQ multiplex PCR; TCRdb's copy has only in-frame clones and lacks some. Among roughly 26,000 clones listed, 83% were seen once. Their antigens remain unidentified. The sample consisted of PBMCs, taken from a glioma patient whose treatment included an IDH1 peptide vaccine. The receptor set was obtained from a man between 25 and 39 years old with glioma.

This rearrangement joins TRBV19 to TRBJ1-1, with D tentatively TRBD1 (5 bases). V was trimmed by 3 bases and J by 12 bases, leaving 17 bases between them. Germline loops: CDR1 LNHDA, CDR2 SQIVND (reference sequence). The CDR3 is 13 amino acids. Here the CDR3 reads CASSMSGPDRPFF. The DNA of the CDR3 is TGTGCCAGTAGTATGTCGGGACCAGATCGACCTTTCTTT.

CDR3 sequence reads: CASTPQGQSYEQYF. The CDR3 DNA is TGTGCCAGCACCCCCCAGGGACAGAGCTACGAGCAGTACTTC. The chain links TRBV6-1 to TRBJ2-7; TRBD1 matches 7 bases. The CDR3 has 14 residues. Germline-derived CDR1 and CDR2 are MNHNS and SASEGT. The V gene end was trimmed by 7 bases and the J gene end by 3 bases; junction bases not matched to a gene: 9.

In this sample, this clone turned up a few times. V and J are TRBV30 and TRBJ2-3; D gene unclear. In germline, CDR1 is GTSNPN, CDR2 SVGIG (reference sequence). V was clipped by 1 base and J by 0 bases, with 14 bases between them. The CDR3 loop spans 16 amino acids. Written as DNA, the CDR3 is TGTGCCTGGAGTGCGAGGTTGGGTTCTAGCACAGATACGCAGTATTTT. This translates into CAWSARLGSSTDTQYF.

The V call is TRBV5-8, the J call TRBJ2-5, with D perhaps matching TRBD2 (6 bases). The CDR3 length is 16 residues. Germline V gene lookup returns CDR1 SGHTS and CDR2 YDEGEE. Trimming took 0 bases from V and 3 from J, leaving 15 bases between them. The CDR3 nucleotides are TGTGCCAGCAGCTTGGAGGAGGGAGGCCAGAAAGAGACCCAGTACTTC. Amino acid sequence: CASSLEEGGQKETQYF.

This chain connects TRBV30 to TRBJ2-2; unclear D gene. The CDR3 has 11 residues. Germline V lookup: CDR1 GTSNPN, CDR2 SVGIG (reference sequence). CDR3 bases: TGTGCTGGCGCCAACACCGGGGAGCTGTTTTTT. This translates into CAGANTGELFF.

The genes are TRBV5-1 and TRBJ2-7; 8 positions match TRBD1. The CDR3 runs to 13 residues. V was pared by 3 bases and J by 9 bases, with 8 bases of the junction left unmatched. The germline V gene has CDR1 SGHRS and CDR2 YFSETQ. CDR3 in amino acids: CASSSVPGQVQYF. For the CDR3, the DNA is TGCGCCAGCAGCTCGGTCCCGGGACAGGTGCAGTACTTC. The full variable domain, rest sourced from reference TRBV5-1 and TRBJ2-7, is KAGVTQTPRYLIKTRGQQVTLSCSPISGHRSVSWYQQTPGQGLQFLFEYFSETQRNKGNFPGRFSGRQFSNSRSEMNVSTLELGDSALYLCASSSVPGQVQYFGPGTRLTVT.

This sequence joins TRBV4-3 and TRBJ2-1; 8 nucleotides match TRBD1. In germline, CDR1 is LGHNA, CDR2 YSLEER. V was pared by 4 bases and J by 3 bases, with 8 bases of the junction left unmatched. This CDR3 contains 16 residues. CDR3 DNA sequence: TGCGCCAGCAGCCCGGACAGGGACATTCTCTACAATGAGCAGTTCTTC. Amino acids: CASSPDRDILYNEQFF.

The genes are TRBV19 and TRBJ1-4; D remains ambiguous. Germline loops: CDR1 LNHDA, CDR2 SQIVND (reference sequence). The length of the CDR3 is 14 residues. The germline V and J ends were trimmed by 2 bases and 2 bases, with 6 bases remaining between them. The CDR3 here is CASSIRETNEKLFF. The CDR3 DNA reads as TGTGCCAGTAGTATAAGGGAGACTAATGAAAAACTGTTTTTT.

V gene TRBV2 combines with J gene TRBJ1-3, with D unresolved. This CDR3 is built from 15 residues. Germline CDR1 and CDR2: SNHLY and FYNNEI. V was trimmed by 4 bases and J by 2 bases, leaving 12 bases between them. Here the CDR3 reads CASSVDGGTGNTIYF. For the CDR3, the DNA is TGTGCCAGCAGTGTCGACGGTGGGACTGGAAACACCATATATTTT. Based on the CDR3 plus reference TRBV2 and TRBJ1-3, the full variable domain is EPEVTQTPSHQVTQMGQEVILRCVPISNHLYFYWYRQILGQKVEFLVSFYNNEISEKSEIFDDQFSVERPDGSNFTLKIRSTKLEDSAMYFCASSVDGGTGNTIYFGEGSWLTVV.

This rearrangement joins TRBV5-1 to TRBJ1-2; D remains ambiguous. The CDR3 covers 15 residues. The germline gives CDR1 SGHRS, CDR2 YFSETQ. With 4 bases removed from V and 1 base from J, the gap between germline ends came to 14 bases. CDR3 DNA sequence: TGCGCCAGCAGCCACGGAGGTCGGATTAACTATGGCTACACCTTC. Amino acids: CASSHGGRINYGYTF.

The chain joins TRBV9 to TRBJ1-2, with 8 bases aligning to TRBD1. V was pared by 0 bases and J by 9 bases, with 10 bases of the junction left unmatched. This CDR3 has 15 amino acids. CDR1 is SGDLS and CDR2 is YYNGEE in the germline V gene. CDR3: CASSVGGETGARYTF. Here the CDR3 DNA reads TGTGCCAGCAGCGTAGGGGGCGAGACAGGGGCCCGCTACACCTTC. Supplemented by reference TRBV9 and TRBJ1-2, the full variable domain reads DSGVTQTPKHLITATGQRVTLRCSPRSGDLSVYWYQQSLDQGLQFLIQYYNGEERAKGNILERFSAQQFPDLHSELNLSSLELGDSALYFCASSVGGETGARYTFGSGTRLTVV.

The chain carries TRBV10-3 and TRBJ2-3; a weak D match, TRBD1 (5 bases). Germline CDR1 ENHRY, CDR2 SYGVKD. This CDR3 is built from 15 residues. Trimming left V 3 bases short and J 0 bases short, with 10 bases between. The DNA of the CDR3 is TGTGCCATCAGTGAATTTCAGGGCAGCACAGATACGCAGTATTTT. Encoded protein: CAISEFQGSTDTQYF.

The chain uses TRBV5-1 and TRBJ1-2, with D possibly being TRBD1 (6 bases). V was clipped by 5 bases and J by 5 bases, with 10 bases between them. Germline CDR1 reads SGHRS; CDR2 reads YFSETQ. CDR3 length: 12 amino acids. The CDR3 bases are TGCGCCAGCAGACAGGGATTGTATGGCTACACCTTC. Its protein is CASRQGLYGYTF.

The chain has TRBV2 and TRBJ2-3; D remains ambiguous. CDR1 SNHLY and CDR2 FYNNEI come from the germline V gene. Trimming took off 3 bases at V and 2 bases at J, with 15 bases between the two ends. This CDR3 has 16 residues. CDR3 DNA sequence: TGTGCCAGCAGTGATGGGCGGAGTAACCCCACAGATACGCAGTATTTT. Its translation is CASSDGRSNPTDTQYF.

This chain uses TRBV9 with TRBJ2-7, with 8 bases matching TRBD1. The CDR3 has 12 amino acids. Germline assignment: CDR1 SGDLS and CDR2 YYNGEE. The junction had 3 bases not matched to a gene; V was cut back by 4 bases and J by 6 bases. CDR3 sequence: CASSPGQGEQYF. The CDR3 region has the DNA TGTGCCAGCAGCCCAGGACAGGGCGAGCAGTACTTC.

The chain joins TRBV2 to TRBJ2-1, with TRBD2 identical over 14 bases. Germline lookup yields CDR1 SNHLY and CDR2 FYNNEI. This CDR3 contains 17 residues. V was clipped by 3 bases and J by 9 bases; unmatched bases: 10. In nucleotides, the CDR3 is TGTGCCAGCAGTGAGACGGGACTAGCGGGGGTCATAGGTGAGCAGTTCTTC. It codes for CASSETGLAGVIGEQFF.

The rearrangement joins TRBV5-1 to TRBJ2-5; D is uncertain. Per the germline V gene, CDR1 is SGHRS and CDR2 is YFSETQ. The CDR3 is made up of 11 amino acids. V was trimmed by 1 base and J by 4 bases, leaving 2 bases between them. CDR3 residues: CASSLLETQYF. DNA for the CDR3: TGCGCCAGCAGCTTGCTAGAGACCCAGTACTTC.

J is TRBJ2-5 and V is TRBV2, with D perhaps matching TRBD2 (5 bases). This CDR3 contains 14 residues. Trimming stripped 1 base from V and 6 bases from J, with 12 bases between. The germline CDR1 and CDR2 sequences are SNHLY and FYNNEI. Here the CDR3 DNA reads TGTGCCAGCAGTGAAGGGGAAGGGAGACAGACCCAGTACTTC. The encoded protein is CASSEGEGRQTQYF.

This chain uses TRBV4-3 with TRBJ2-1; D is unresolved. There are 12 residues in the CDR3. Looked up from germline, CDR1 is LGHNA and CDR2 is YSLEER. Trimming removed 2 bases from V and 7 bases from J, with 6 bases in between. CDR3 amino acids: CASSQSRNEQFF. The CDR3 DNA is TGCGCCAGCAGCCAATCTAGGAATGAGCAGTTCTTC.

The chain uses TRBV4-1 and TRBJ2-1; 8 bases are shared with TRBD1. The CDR3 has 17 residues. CDR1 is MGHRA, CDR2 YSYEKL, per germline. V shed 4 bases and J 4 bases; nucleotides not matched to a gene: 12. CDR3 in amino acids: CASSPKGGTGKYNEQFF. The CDR3 DNA is TGCGCCAGCAGCCCGAAAGGCGGGACAGGTAAATACAATGAGCAGTTCTTC.

This clone was seen only a few times. The chain links TRBV7-9 to TRBJ2-5; possibly TRBD1 for D (6 bases). Trimming stripped 2 bases from V and 1 base from J, with 8 bases between. Germline V CDR1 and CDR2: SEHNR, FQNEAQ (reference sequence). CDR3 length: 14 amino acids. CDR3 amino acids: CASSLTGSQETQYF. In nucleotides, the CDR3 is TGTGCCAGCAGCTTAACAGGGTCCCAAGAGACCCAGTACTTC.

The chain has TRBV15 and TRBJ1-5; D is unclear. Germline assignment: CDR1 LNHNV and CDR2 YYDKDF (reference sequence). V was cut by 0 bases and J by 11 bases, with 17 bases left in between. The CDR3 runs 15 residues. The CDR3 nucleotides are TGTGCCACCAGCAGAGATTGGGCACCGGGTCGGTCCCAGCATTTT. It encodes CATSRDWAPGRSQHF.

The chain couples TRBV6-5 to TRBJ2-4; D possibly corresponds to TRBD2 (6 bases). This CDR3 is 15 amino acids long. V was shortened by 6 bases and J by 8 bases, with 20 bases between the two germline ends. Germline V CDR1 and CDR2: MNHEY, SVGAGI. Here the CDR3 DNA reads TGTGCCAGCAGACACACTGGGACTCACGGAGACATTCAGTACTTC. Encoded protein: CASRHTGTHGDIQYF.

The chain employs TRBV29-1 and TRBJ1-1; the D gene is possibly TRBD1 (5 bases). This CDR3 is built from 12 residues. In germline, CDR1 is SQVTM, CDR2 ANQGSEA. Trimming removed 4 bases at V and 1 base at J, with 7 bases between. The CDR3 DNA follows: TGCAGCGTTGGCACAGGGAACACTGAAGCTTTCTTT. It yields the protein CSVGTGNTEAFF.

This chain connects TRBV11-2 to TRBJ2-1; 7 nucleotides align to TRBD2. The CDR3 runs to 18 residues. Trimming removed 5 bases from V and 7 bases from J; junction bases left unmatched: 20. Germline assignment: CDR1 SGHAT and CDR2 FQNNGV. The CDR3 sequence: CASSPSRTSRSGMNEQFF. The CDR3 nucleotides are TGTGCCAGCAGCCCCTCACGAACTAGCCGAAGCGGGATGAATGAGCAGTTCTTC.